Given below is one T cell receptor beta chain in context. Per the study methods: Amplifying reference gene primers gave estimates of nucleated cell counts. Libraries were prepared by immunoSEQ multiplex PCR; TCRdb keeps only in-frame clonotypes and omits some of them. The V and J calls and the clone size are those of that table, but D and trimming were determined from the DNA. The sample consists of about 67,000 clones, 75% to 90% of them appearing once. The source of the sample is a study of blood T cell repertoires in COVID-19. At the level of the study: Acute-phase and convalescent COVID-19 samples originated in the United States, Italy and Spain. The cDNA or gDNA used as material had been derived from T cells, B-cell-depleted T cells, or PBMCs.

The CDR3 length is 15 residues. CDR1 is SGHAT, CDR2 FQNNGV, per germline. The ends lost 3 bases at V and 6 bases at J; junction bases unmatched: 7. This sequence was found in a man aged 50 to 60 with active COVID-19. The sequenced sample was peripheral blood. The chain links TRBV11-2 to TRBJ2-7, with TRBD1 identical over 11 bases. The CDR3 here is CASSFGPGQGVEQYF. The CDR3 nucleotides are TGTGCCAGCAGCTTTGGACCGGGACAGGGGGTCGAGCAGTACTTC. Full variable domain (missing parts from reference TRBV11-2 and TRBJ2-7): EAGVAQSPRYKIIEKRQSVAFWCNPISGHATLYWYQQILGQGPKLLIQFQNNGVVDDSQLPKDRFSAERLKGVDSTLKIQPAKLEDSAVYLCASSFGPGQGVEQYFGPGTRLTVT.